Listed below are T cell receptor beta chains from one sample, sequenced in a study of CD8 T cells in Susac syndrome. MiXCR, run by TCRdb on the immunoSEQ multiplex PCR reads, gives a single entry per CDR3 protein. The sample has approximately 180,000 distinct CDR3 sequences, about 94% seen once. Sample: CD4+ T cells from PBMCs. The receptors shown here come from a human donor with Susac syndrome. CDR3s include the opening cysteine and the closing phenylalanine or tryptophan. The D gene is left open where the match is weak. Only part of the rows carry a size: once, few, many, or a class if the clone is expanded.

TRBJ2-1 TRBD2 TRBV20-1 - CSQSGGPYNEQFF TGCAGTCAAAGCGGGGGCCCCTACAATGAGCAGTTCTTC
TRBJ2-2 TRBD2 TRBV3-1 - CASSQDILAGITGELFF TGTGCCAGCAGCCAAGATATACTAGCGGGAATCACCGGGGAGCTGTTTTTT
TRBJ1-6 - TRBV30 - CAWSVLEGPSSSPLHF TGTGCCTGGAGTGTACTGGAGGGGCCCTCAAGTTCACCCCTCCACTTT
TRBJ2-1 - TRBV24-1 - CATSDSDRNEQFF TGTGCCACCAGTGATTCTGACAGGAATGAGCAGTTCTTC
TRBJ2-2 - TRBV10-3 - CAIQIDGHTGELFF TGTGCCATCCAAATAGACGGACACACCGGGGAGCTGTTTTTT
TRBJ1-4 - TRBV15 - CATSRDGQANEKLFF TGTGCCACCAGCAGAGACGGGCAGGCTAATGAAAAACTGTTTTTT
TRBJ1-2 - TRBV4-2 - CASSHNGNYGYTF TGTGCCAGCAGCCATAATGGTAACTATGGCTACACCTTC
TRBJ2-5 - TRBV6-5 - CASSPYRDTQETQYF TGTGCCAGCAGCCCCTACCGGGACACTCAAGAGACCCAGTACTTC
TRBJ2-3 TRBD2 TRBV6-5 - CASSYWASGRGSDTQYF TGTGCCAGCAGTTACTGGGCTAGCGGGAGGGGGTCAGATACGCAGTATTTT
TRBJ2-7 - TRBV15 - CATSRVRLGEQYF TGTGCCACCAGCAGAGTACGGTTGGGCGAGCAGTACTTC
TRBJ2-7 TRBD2 TRBV29-1 - CSVERTSSNEQYF TGCAGCGTTGAGCGGACTAGCAGTAACGAGCAGTACTTC
TRBJ2-6 - TRBV30 - CAWSVLDSGANVLTF TGTGCCTGGAGTGTACTAGACTCTGGGGCCAACGTCCTGACTTTC
TRBJ2-3 TRBD2 TRBV29-1 once CSVEDMPSGGADTQYF TGCAGCGTTGAAGACATGCCTAGCGGGGGGGCTGATACGCAGTATTTT
TRBJ1-1 - TRBV6-5 once CASSSLGQGTEAFF TGTGCCAGCAGTTCCTTGGGGCAGGGCACTGAAGCTTTCTTT
TRBJ2-7 - TRBV3-1 - CASSPEDQYEQYF TGTGCCAGCAGCCCGGAGGACCAGTACGAGCAGTACTTC
TRBJ2-7 TRBD1 TRBV20-1 once CSAWDRVLVDEQYF TGCAGTGCCTGGGACAGGGTCCTTGTAGACGAGCAGTACTTC
TRBJ2-3 - TRBV12-3/TRBV12-4 few CASSLVTDTQYF TGTGCCAGCAGTTTGGTCACAGATACGCAGTATTTT
TRBJ2-7 - TRBV7-3 - CASSPSAGTVEQYF TGTGCCAGCAGCCCGTCAGCCGGGACTGTAGAGCAGTACTTC
TRBJ1-4 - TRBV29-1 - CSGGETNEKLFF TGCAGCGGCGGGGAAACTAATGAAAAACTGTTTTTT
TRBJ2-5 TRBD1 TRBV7-8 - CASSLDRGTETQYF TGTGCCAGCAGCTTAGACAGGGGGACAGAGACCCAGTACTTC
TRBJ2-1 TRBD2 TRBV20-1 - CSAKRDHRRASYNEQFF TGCAGTGCCAAGCGGGATCACCGAAGGGCCTCCTACAATGAGCAGTTCTTC
TRBJ2-7 TRBD2 TRBV28 - CASGSGSLYEQYF TGTGCCAGCGGTAGCGGGAGCCTCTACGAGCAGTACTTC
TRBJ1-5 - TRBV20-1 - CSARRRDQPQHF TGCAGTGCTAGACGGCGGGATCAGCCCCAGCATTTT
TRBJ1-3 - TRBV7-2 once CASSLSAGNTIYF TGTGCCAGCAGCTTATCAGCTGGAAACACCATATATTTT
TRBJ1-3 - TRBV5-6 - CASSLGMDTIYF TGTGCCAGCAGCTTGGGTATGGACACCATATATTTT
TRBJ2-1 TRBD1 TRBV6-5 once CASSYNPGQASSYNEQFF TGTGCCAGCAGTTACAATCCGGGACAGGCTTCCTCCTACAATGAGCAGTTCTTC
TRBJ2-5 - TRBV7-2 once CASSPGTSRTQYF TGTGCCAGCAGTCCCGGGACTTCCCGGACCCAGTACTTC
TRBJ1-2 TRBD1 TRBV2 - CASTRQGALWGYTF TGTGCCAGCACTCGACAGGGGGCGCTGTGGGGCTACACCTTC
TRBJ2-7 TRBD2 TRBV28 - CASSPQSASGGSREQYF TGTGCCAGCAGTCCCCAATCGGCTAGCGGGGGCTCGAGGGAGCAGTACTTC
TRBJ2-5 - TRBV30 once CAMAVHPGETQYF TGTGCCATGGCGGTACACCCGGGGGAGACCCAGTACTTC
TRBJ1-6 TRBD1 TRBV3-1 once CASSQAGTGGSSPLHF TGTGCCAGCAGCCAGGCCGGGACAGGCGGCTCTTCACCCCTCCACTTT
TRBJ1-2 - TRBV29-1 - CSVEERLYGYTF TGCAGCGTTGAAGAAAGACTCTATGGCTACACCTTC
TRBJ2-1 - TRBV20-1 - CSASWPTGSYNEQFF TGCAGTGCAAGTTGGCCCACAGGGTCCTACAATGAGCAGTTCTTC
TRBJ1-2 - TRBV30 - CASPKGDYGYTF TGTGCCTCCCCGAAGGGGGACTATGGCTACACCTTC
TRBJ2-7 - TRBV7-2 - CASSSGFGYEQYF TGTGCCAGCAGCTCAGGTTTTGGTTACGAGCAGTACTTC
TRBJ1-1 - TRBV20-1 - CSARRDTEAFF TGCAGTGCTAGGAGAGATACTGAAGCTTTCTTT
TRBJ2-6 - TRBV4-1 - CASSHYSGANVLTF TGCGCCAGCAGCCACTACTCTGGGGCCAACGTCCTGACTTTC
TRBJ2-7 TRBD1 TRBV5-1 once CASGDGTGASEQYF TGCGCCAGTGGGGACGGGACAGGGGCTTCCGAGCAGTACTTC
TRBJ1-1 - TRBV5-4 - CASSLGQIKGNTEAFF TGTGCCAGCAGCTTGGGGCAGATAAAGGGGAACACTGAAGCTTTCTTT
TRBJ1-1 - TRBV7-2 - CASSFASKLEAFF TGTGCCAGCAGCTTCGCGAGTAAGCTCGAAGCTTTCTTT
TRBJ2-7 - TRBV20-1 - CSASRDSKDYEQYF TGCAGTGCTAGCCGGGACTCTAAAGACTACGAGCAGTACTTC
TRBJ2-7 TRBD2 TRBV4-3 - CASSQDLAGGSSYEQYF TGCGCCAGCAGCCAGGATTTAGCGGGAGGCTCCTCCTACGAGCAGTACTTC
TRBJ1-1 TRBD1 TRBV18 few CASSPRQGSTEAFF TGTGCCAGCTCACCAAGACAGGGATCCACTGAAGCTTTCTTT
TRBJ1-1 - TRBV20-1 - CSARGYRFTEAFF TGCAGTGCTAGGGGTTACAGGTTCACTGAAGCTTTCTTT
TRBJ2-3 - TRBV19 - CASSTDPGTDTQYF TGTGCCAGTAGTACGGACCCAGGCACAGATACGCAGTATTTT
TRBJ2-4 - TRBV27 - CASSPTRGAKNIQYF TGTGCCAGCAGTCCGACACGGGGAGCCAAAAACATTCAGTACTTC